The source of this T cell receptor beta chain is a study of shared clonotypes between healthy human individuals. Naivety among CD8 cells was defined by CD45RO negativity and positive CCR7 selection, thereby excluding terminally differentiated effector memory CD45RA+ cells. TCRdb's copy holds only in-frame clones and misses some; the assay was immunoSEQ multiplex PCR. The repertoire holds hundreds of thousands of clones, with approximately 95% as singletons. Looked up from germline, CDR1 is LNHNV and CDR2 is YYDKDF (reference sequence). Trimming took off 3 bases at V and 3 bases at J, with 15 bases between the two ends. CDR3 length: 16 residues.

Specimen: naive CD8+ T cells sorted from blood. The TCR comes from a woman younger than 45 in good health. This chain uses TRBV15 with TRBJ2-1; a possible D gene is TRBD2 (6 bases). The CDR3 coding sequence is TGTGCCACCAGCAGGCGCCGGGACTCCTTCTACAATGAGCAGTTCTTC. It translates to CATSRRRDSFYNEQFF.